What follows describes a single T cell receptor beta chain. The antigen it recognizes is unknown. No clone much larger than this one lies a single base away; base qualities are absent. A patient counted as having stable Graves' hyperthyroidism if no progression to ophthalmopathy occurred over 18 months of follow-up. Hyperthyroidism patients were newly diagnosed, had a disease duration of under 2 months, and were aged 18 to 65 years. The study excluded patients with uncontrolled infections, other autoimmune diseases, pregnancy or lactation. Clinical symptoms, serum thyroxine and TRAb, thyroid ultrasound, and orbital computed tomography formed the basis for the diagnoses. Trizol reagent was used to extract total RNA, and RNA quality was then checked on an Agilent 2100 Bioanalyzer. TCR beta CDR3 regions were amplified from RNA transcripts. The TCR CDR3 was subjected to a first round of RT-PCR using the HTBI primer set and the Qiagen OneStep RT-PCR kit. Libraries were constructed in a second round of multiplex PCR, after which size selection and purification were carried out. The libraries were sequenced on an Illumina HiSeq2000 using paired-end 100 bp reads. In the source study's methods: SOAPnuke was used to process the raw data, throwing out any read that contained adapters or uncalled bases, had a mean Phred below 15, or lacked an exact constant-primer or identifier match. COPE v1.2.5 was used to merge the high-quality paired reads, and each unique nucleotide sequence was defined as a clonotype. MiTCR v1.1 was used to align clonotypes to the IMGT TRBV, TRBD and TRBJ reference segments. Analysis was restricted to V-J combinations with a frequency above 0.0001, which covered about 99% of repertoires. The TCS score was defined as the ratio of F50 (clonal expansion) to E x V (chaos), calculated using BLOSUM62-based TCRdist between CDR3 peptides within each V-J. Welch's t-statistics and random forest reduced 450 to 600 V-J features to about 13, which were used in a naive Bayes classifier (R e1071). Thyroid-blood repertoire similarity was quantified with the Morisita-Horn index. TCRdb trimmed the raw reads at Q25, called clones with MiXCR and kept productive beta chains. Entries that share a CDR3 protein sequence are merged under the most common genes and DNA. TCRdb's processing, not the study's, gives the V and J calls here. The sample table contains a few hundred thousand distinct CDR3 sequences; only one count was recorded for just over 45% of them. More than 7% of the sample is in the top ten clones.

The sample is drawn from a study of T cells in Graves' hyperthyroidism and ophthalmopathy (dated by TCRdb to about 2019). The study in broad terms: To identify distinguishing TCR V-J signatures, a discovery cohort of 90 to 100 patients was used, comprising some 45 with Graves' ophthalmopathy and about 59 with stable Graves' hyperthyroidism. An independent validation cohort of about 20 hyperthyroidism patients and approximately 16 patients who later progressed to ophthalmopathy tested prospective prediction of ophthalmopathy. The roughly 100 discovery patients were randomly split 7:3 into training and test sets. Thyroid tissue and blood T-cell repertoires from six Graves' hyperthyroidism patients were also compared in the study. Following sampling, methimazole starting at 30 mg daily was given to hyperthyroidism patients, and high-dose intravenous methylprednisolone was given to ophthalmopathy patients. The paper describes TCR Vbeta CDR3 sequencing of about 140 peripheral blood samples, made up of under 50 ophthalmopathy patients, 70 to 75 hyperthyroidism patients and around 17 progressor patients.

General conclusions and limits of the study: A model built on a 13 V-J signature distinguished ophthalmopathy from stable hyperthyroidism, reaching roughly 88% sensitivity and about 81% specificity in cross-validation and 80%/75% in testing. Sample size was not statistically predetermined, and blinding of investigators to group allocation was not performed. Most expanded thyroid clonotypes (frequency above 0.001) were also found in blood, which suggests that blood repertoires may mirror thyroid immune responses. In validation, progression to ophthalmopathy was predicted by the model with 70% to 71% sensitivity and roughly 76% specificity, a median of about 6.4 months before onset.

This TCR was sampled from a woman aged 18-35 years with Graves' hyperthyroidism. The sequencing sample was made of peripheral blood or thyroid tissue (not recorded which).

The nucleotides are TGTGCCAGTAGTACCGCGGAAAGGGGCGGAGGCTACACCTTC. This gives the protein CASSTAERGGGYTF. The chain is made from TRBV19 and TRBJ1-2, and possibly TRBD1, on 5 matching bases. The CDR3 starts with the cysteine, ends with the phenylalanine, and has 14 residues. Left in the record is the CDR3 DNA by itself, 42 bases read in frame from the first base. Between the V and J ends, shortened by 4 bases and 8 bases respectively, the junction contains 17 bases. Reading the germline V gene (reference sequence) gives CDR1 LNHDA and CDR2 SQIVND.